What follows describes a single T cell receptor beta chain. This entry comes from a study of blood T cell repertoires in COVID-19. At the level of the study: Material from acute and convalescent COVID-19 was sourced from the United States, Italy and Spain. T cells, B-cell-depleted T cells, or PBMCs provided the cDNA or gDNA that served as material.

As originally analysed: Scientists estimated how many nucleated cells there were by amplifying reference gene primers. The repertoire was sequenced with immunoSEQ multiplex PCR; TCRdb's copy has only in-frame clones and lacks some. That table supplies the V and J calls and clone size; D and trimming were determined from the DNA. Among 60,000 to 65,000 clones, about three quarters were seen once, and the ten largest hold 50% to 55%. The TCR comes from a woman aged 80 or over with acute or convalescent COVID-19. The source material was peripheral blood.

The CDR3 here is CASSQEWADRPSGRALREQYF. CDR3 nucleotide sequence: TGCGCCAGCAGCCAAGAATGGGCCGACAGGCCGAGCGGGAGGGCCTTGCGCGAGCAGTACTTC. V usage is TRBV4-1 and J usage is TRBJ2-7; TRBD2 matches 10 bases. In germline, CDR1 is MGHRA, CDR2 YSYEKL. Trimming took 0 bases from V and 6 from J; bases not matched to a gene: 23. CDR3 size: 21 residues.